In this sample, the clone carrying this T cell receptor (beta chain) turned up many times. This entry comes from a study of T-cell reconstitution after alpha-beta-depleted transplantation in children. TCRbeta library preparation incorporated unique molecular identifiers. MiXCR was run by TCRdb on the PCR reads, yielding one entry per CDR3 protein. The table has hundreds of thousands of distinct CDR3 sequences, about 10% seen once. The specimen comprised PBMCs from the stem cell graft donor, sampled from the stem cell graft. This TCR derives from a human donor who donated a stem cell graft to a child with acute myeloid leukemia.

CDR3 residues: CASAPHPEGRETQYF. The CDR3 DNA reads TGCGCCAGCGCCCCCCACCCGGAGGGAAGAGAGACCCAGTACTTC. This chain connects TRBV10-2 to TRBJ2-5, with TRBD2 as a possible D gene (6 bases). CDR1 is WSHSY and CDR2 is SAAADI in the germline V gene. Trimming took 8 bases from V and 4 from J, leaving 20 bases between them. The CDR3 extends over 15 amino acids.